This T cell receptor (beta chain) stems from a study of radiotherapy plus CTLA-4 blockade in lung cancer. The wider study: The study recorded objective responses in less than 20% of patients and disease control in about 30%.

This clone was found a few times. Its cognate antigen is unknown. Overall study results and limits: Early blood T cell clone dynamics, with interferon-beta, were reported to best predict response.

Sequencing used immunoSEQ multiplex PCR; TCRdb keeps in-frame clones, though not all of them. This sample has just under 60,000 clones; 72% occur once, and the top ten carry about 8.3%. CDR3 length: 18 residues. CDR1 is SGHDT and CDR2 is YYEEEE in the germline V gene. J was trimmed by 7 bases and V by 3 bases; bases with no gene match: 15. Specimen: peripheral blood, collected from a patient treated with radiotherapy plus ipilimumab. The sequence was obtained from a human donor with non-small cell lung cancer whose response to radiotherapy plus ipilimumab could not be evaluated. The gene calls are TRBV5-6 and TRBJ1-6; 8 nucleotides match TRBD1. The CDR3: CASSSGTWSRTGNSPLHF. CDR3 nucleotides: TGTGCCAGCAGCTCCGGAACTTGGAGTCGGACAGGGAATTCACCCCTCCACTTT.